This T cell receptor beta chain originates from a study of T cells after posttransplantation cyclophosphamide. Libraries were prepared by immunoSEQ multiplex PCR; TCRdb keeps only in-frame clonotypes and omits some of them. Among roughly 6,800 clones listed, approximately 92% were seen once. Trimming removed 0 bases from V and 1 base from J, with 9 bases in between. The CDR3 loop spans 15 amino acids. Germline CDR1 and CDR2: SNHLY and FYNNEI. Sequencing used CD4+ T cells sorted from blood. The chain has TRBV2 and TRBJ2-5; D is uncertain. The receptor comes from a woman aged 50 to 60 in good health and a related stem cell transplant donor. The CDR3 is CASSEAHTPQETQYF. The CDR3 DNA reads as TGTGCCAGCAGTGAAGCGCACACCCCCCAAGAGACCCAGTACTTC.